This T cell receptor beta chain was sequenced for a study of cytomegalovirus exposure and HLA in healthy donors. The study, taken as a whole, reports: As a later analysis revealed, the rate of TCR association differed by HLA locus, with DRB1 most and HLA-C fewest.

Healthy bone marrow donors supplied every sample. The germline CDR1 and CDR2 sequences are LNHDA and SQIVND (reference sequence). The CDR3 loop spans 15 amino acids. Trimming left V 4 bases short and J 8 bases short, with 20 bases between. Concerning this clone: What it binds is not known.

PCR amplification relied on 60 Vbeta primers (plus 13 Jbeta primers). In the source study's methods: Per a later analysis, the number of unique TCR beta chains was roughly 83 million, of which about 10 million were shared. Assay used: immunoSEQ multiplex PCR; TCRdb lists only in-frame clones, some missing. V, J and clone size were drawn from that table, and D and trimming were deduced from the DNA. Found here are 90,000 to 150,000 clones, more than 75% of them singletons; the top ten hold about 12%. V is TRBV19 and J is TRBJ1-1, with D perhaps matching TRBD1 (5 bases). The clonotype was recovered from a woman aged 40 to 55 in good health and CMV-seropositive. Sequenced: PBMCs. For the CDR3, the DNA is TGTGCCAGTAGTAGAGGACACCTAACGCAAGTGGAAGCTTTCTTT. Its translation: CASSRGHLTQVEAFF.